Included here is one TCR beta chain sequence, with context. Its cognate antigen is unknown. The record originates from a study of CXCR3-negative and CXCR3-positive naive CD8 T cells. Study conclusions and caveats: In both naive subsets diversity was comparably high, whereas memory CD8+ cells showed much lower diversity. Whereas memory cells differed, naive CXCR3-negative and CXCR3-positive cells shared similar TRBV-TRBJ usage. Naive cells with CXCR3 showed TRB CDR3s that were more hydrophobic than those in CXCR3-negative naive cells.

Every individual CD8+ T cell subset underwent sorting in triplicate at more than 250,000 cells apiece. TRB cDNA libraries were made by UMI-labeled 5' RACE. TCRdb reworked the 5' RACE reads into one entry per CDR3 protein, no DNA. Its listing shows 70,000 to 100,000 distinct CDR3 sequences. The sample consisted of naive CXCR3- CD8+ T cells from blood. Stated subset: CD45RO-CCR7+CD27+CD95- naive CD8+ T cells lacking CXCR3 (TNR3-). The receptor was derived from a human donor in good health. Some clones in this sample may be carry-over from other donors' samples.

The chain's CDR3 is CASSLGPSGTLLRWEQYF. V and J are TRBV7-2 and TRBJ2-7; the D call from TCRdb, TRBD2, cannot be confirmed without DNA. Germline lookup yields CDR1 SGHTA and CDR2 FQGNSA. The CDR3 is 18 residues long. Drawing the rest from reference TRBV7-2 and TRBJ2-7, the complete variable domain is GAGVSQSPSNKVTEKGKDVELRCDPISGHTALYWYRQSLGQGLEFLIYFQGNSAPDKSGLPSDRFSAERTGGSVSTLTIQRTQQEDSAVYLCASSLGPSGTLLRWEQYFGPGTRLTVT.